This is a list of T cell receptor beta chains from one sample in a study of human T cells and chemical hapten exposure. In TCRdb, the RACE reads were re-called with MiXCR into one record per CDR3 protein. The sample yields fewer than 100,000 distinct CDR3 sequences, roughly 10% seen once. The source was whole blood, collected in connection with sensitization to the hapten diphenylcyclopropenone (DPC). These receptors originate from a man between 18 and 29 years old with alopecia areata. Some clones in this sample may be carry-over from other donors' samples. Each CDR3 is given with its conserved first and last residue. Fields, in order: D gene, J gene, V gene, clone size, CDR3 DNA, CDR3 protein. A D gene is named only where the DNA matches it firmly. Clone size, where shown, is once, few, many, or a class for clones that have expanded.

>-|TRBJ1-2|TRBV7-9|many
TGTGCCAGCAGCCCCGACTCGTCTCGCGGCTACACCTTC
CASSPDSSRGYTF
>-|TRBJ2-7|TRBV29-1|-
TGCAGCGTTGAAGGGGCGATCCACGAGCAGTACTTC
CSVEGAIHEQYF
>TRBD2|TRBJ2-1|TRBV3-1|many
TGTGCCAGCTGCCAGAGCGGGGGGGCCTCCAATGAGCAGTTCTTC
CASCQSGGASNEQFF
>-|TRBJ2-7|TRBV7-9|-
TGTGCCAGCAGCTTAACCAGCGGGCTCAGCTCCTACGAGCAGTACTTC
CASSLTSGLSSYEQYF
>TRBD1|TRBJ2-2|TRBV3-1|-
TGTGCCAGCAGCCAGGGACAGCACGGGGAGCTGTTTTTT
CASSQGQHGELFF
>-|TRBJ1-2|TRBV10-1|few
TGCGCCAGCAGTGACAGTGGCTATGGCTACACCTTC
CASSDSGYGYTF
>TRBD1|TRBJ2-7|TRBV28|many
TGTGCCTCGAGGGCCCAGGGGGCCTACGAGCAGTACTTC
CASRAQGAYEQYF
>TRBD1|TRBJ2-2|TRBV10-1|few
TGCGCCAGCAGCCCCGGGACAGTAATGAACACCGGGGAGCTGTTTTTT
CASSPGTVMNTGELFF
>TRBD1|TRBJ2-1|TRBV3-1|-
TGTGCCAGCAGGAGACAGGGTGGCAATGAGCAGTTCTTC
CASRRQGGNEQFF
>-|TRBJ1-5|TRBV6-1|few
TGTGCCAGCAGTGAAAATCAGCCCCAGCATTTT
CASSENQPQHF
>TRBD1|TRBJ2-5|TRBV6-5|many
TGTGCCAGCAGTTACCAAGAAAACTATGAGACAGGGAAACAGGAGACCCAGTACTTC
CASSYQENYETGKQETQYF
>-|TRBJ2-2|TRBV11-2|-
TGTGCCAGCAGCCCTGGACGGGCCGGGGAGCTGTTTTTT
CASSPGRAGELFF
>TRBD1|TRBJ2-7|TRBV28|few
TGTGCCAGCAGTGTGGGACAGGCCTACGAGCAGTACTTC
CASSVGQAYEQYF
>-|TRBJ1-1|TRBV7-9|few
TGTGCCAGCAGCTTACTTGGCGGTAGGACGTTCGCTTTCTTT
CASSLLGGRTFAFF
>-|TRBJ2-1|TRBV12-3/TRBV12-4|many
TGTGCCAGCAGTGCCAGAGGGTCAGTAAATGAGCAGTTCTTC
CASSARGSVNEQFF
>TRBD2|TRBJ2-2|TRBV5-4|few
TGTGCCAGCAGCCCTAGGCTAGCGGGGGACACCGGGGAGCTGTTTTTT
CASSPRLAGDTGELFF
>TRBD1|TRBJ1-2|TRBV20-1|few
TGCAGTGCTAGAGATTTGGGACAGGGAGACTATGGCTACACCTTC
CSARDLGQGDYGYTF
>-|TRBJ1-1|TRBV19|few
TGTGCCAGTAGTATCACCAAGATGAACACTGAAGCTTTCTTT
CASSITKMNTEAFF
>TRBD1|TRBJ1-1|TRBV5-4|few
TGTGCCAGCAGCTGGGGGACAGGGAACACTGAAGCTTTCTTT
CASSWGTGNTEAFF